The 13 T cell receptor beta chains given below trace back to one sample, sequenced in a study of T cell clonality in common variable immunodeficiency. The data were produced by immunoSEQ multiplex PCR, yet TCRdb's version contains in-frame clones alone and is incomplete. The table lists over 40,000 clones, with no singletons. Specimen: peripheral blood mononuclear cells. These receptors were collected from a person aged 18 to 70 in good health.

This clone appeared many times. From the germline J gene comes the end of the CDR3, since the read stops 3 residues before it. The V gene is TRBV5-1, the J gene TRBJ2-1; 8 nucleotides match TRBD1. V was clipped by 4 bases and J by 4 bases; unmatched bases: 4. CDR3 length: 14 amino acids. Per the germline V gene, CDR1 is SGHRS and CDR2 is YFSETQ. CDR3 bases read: TGCGCCAGCAGCACCGGGACAGGATACAATGAG. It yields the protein CASSTGTGYNE. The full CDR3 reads CASSTGTGYNEQFF.

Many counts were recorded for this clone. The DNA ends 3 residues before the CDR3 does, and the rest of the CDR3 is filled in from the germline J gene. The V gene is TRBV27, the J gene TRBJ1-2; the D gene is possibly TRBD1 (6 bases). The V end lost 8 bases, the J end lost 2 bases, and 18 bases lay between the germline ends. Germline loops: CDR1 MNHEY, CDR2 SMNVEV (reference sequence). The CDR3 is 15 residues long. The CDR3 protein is CASLGPGEGNYGYTF. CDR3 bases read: TGTGCCAGCCTCGGGCCAGGGGAGGGGAACTATGGC.

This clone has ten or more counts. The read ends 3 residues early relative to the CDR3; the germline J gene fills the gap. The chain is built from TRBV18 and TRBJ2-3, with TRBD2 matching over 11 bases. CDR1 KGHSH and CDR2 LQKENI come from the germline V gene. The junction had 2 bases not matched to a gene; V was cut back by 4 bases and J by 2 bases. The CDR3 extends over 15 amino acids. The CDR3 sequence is CASSQGLAATDTQYF. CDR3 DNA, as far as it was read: TGTGCCAGCTCACAGGGACTAGCGGCCACAGATACG.

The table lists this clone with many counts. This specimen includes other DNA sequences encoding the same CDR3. The DNA read from the CDR3 is TGTGCCAGCAGCTTGGACAGAGGAGAAAAA. It is translated as CASSLDRGEK. The complete CDR3 sequence is CASSLDRGEKLFF. This chain uses TRBV5-6 with TRBJ1-4; D not certain. Read coverage stops 3 residues before the CDR3 terminus; the germline J gene supplies the remainder. The CDR3 has 13 residues. V was shortened by 0 bases and J by 8 bases, with 8 bases between the two germline ends. The germline V gene has CDR1 SGHDT and CDR2 YYEEEE.

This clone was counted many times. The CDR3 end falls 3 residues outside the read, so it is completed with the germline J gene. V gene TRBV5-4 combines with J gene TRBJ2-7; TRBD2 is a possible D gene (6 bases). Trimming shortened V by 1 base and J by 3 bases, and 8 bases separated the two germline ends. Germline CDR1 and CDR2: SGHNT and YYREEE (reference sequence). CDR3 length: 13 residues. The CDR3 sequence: CASSLTGGYEQYF. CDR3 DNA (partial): TGTGCCAGCAGCTTGACCGGGGGCTACGAG.

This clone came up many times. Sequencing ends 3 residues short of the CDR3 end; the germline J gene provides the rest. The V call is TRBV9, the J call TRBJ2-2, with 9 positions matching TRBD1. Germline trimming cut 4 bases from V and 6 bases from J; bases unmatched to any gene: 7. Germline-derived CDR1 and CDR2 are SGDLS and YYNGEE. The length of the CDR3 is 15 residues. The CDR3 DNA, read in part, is TGTGCCAGCAGCACGACAGGGGGAATTCCCGGGGAG. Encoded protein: CASSTTGGIPGE. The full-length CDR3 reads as CASSTTGGIPGELFF.

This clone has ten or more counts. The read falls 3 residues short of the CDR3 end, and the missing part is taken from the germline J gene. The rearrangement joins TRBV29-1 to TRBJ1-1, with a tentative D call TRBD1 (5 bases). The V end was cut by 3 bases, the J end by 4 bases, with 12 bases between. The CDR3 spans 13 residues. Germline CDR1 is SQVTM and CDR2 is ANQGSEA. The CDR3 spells CSVDGQGGTEAFF. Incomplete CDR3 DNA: TGCAGCGTTGATGGCCAGGGTGGCACTGAA. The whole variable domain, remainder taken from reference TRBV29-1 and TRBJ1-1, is SAVISQKPSRDICQRGTSLTIQCQVDSQVTMMFWYRQQPGQSLTLIATANQGSEATYESGFVIDKFPISRPNLTFSTLTVSNMSPEDSSIYLCSVDGQGGTEAFFGQGTRLTVV.

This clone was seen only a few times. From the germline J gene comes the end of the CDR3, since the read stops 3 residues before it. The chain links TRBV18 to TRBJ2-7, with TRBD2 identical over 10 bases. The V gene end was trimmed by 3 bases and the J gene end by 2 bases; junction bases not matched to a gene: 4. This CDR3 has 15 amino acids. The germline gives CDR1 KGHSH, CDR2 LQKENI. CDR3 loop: CASSPGLAVAYEQYF. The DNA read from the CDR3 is TGTGCCAGCTCACCTGGACTAGCGGTAGCCTACGAG.

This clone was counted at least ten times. Partial CDR3 DNA: TGCGCCAGCAGTGATATCTTCCTTGGGACAGGGGTCAATGAG. Protein sequence: CASSDIFLGTGVNE. The complete CDR3 protein is CASSDIFLGTGVNEQFF. V usage is TRBV10-1 and J usage is TRBJ2-1; TRBD1 agrees at 10 bases. The CDR3 is cut off 3 residues early in the read; its end comes from the germline J gene. CDR1 is WNHNN and CDR2 is SYGVQD in the germline V gene (reference sequence). V lost 3 bases and J lost 6; bases outside the gene matches: 11. The CDR3 has 17 residues.

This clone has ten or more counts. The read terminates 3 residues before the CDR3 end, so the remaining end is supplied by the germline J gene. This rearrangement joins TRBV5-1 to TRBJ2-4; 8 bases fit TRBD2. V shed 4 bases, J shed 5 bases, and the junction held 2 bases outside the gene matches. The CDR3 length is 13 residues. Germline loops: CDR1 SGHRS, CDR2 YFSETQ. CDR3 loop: CASSISGENIQYF. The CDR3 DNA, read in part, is TGCGCCAGCAGCATTAGCGGGGAAAACATT.

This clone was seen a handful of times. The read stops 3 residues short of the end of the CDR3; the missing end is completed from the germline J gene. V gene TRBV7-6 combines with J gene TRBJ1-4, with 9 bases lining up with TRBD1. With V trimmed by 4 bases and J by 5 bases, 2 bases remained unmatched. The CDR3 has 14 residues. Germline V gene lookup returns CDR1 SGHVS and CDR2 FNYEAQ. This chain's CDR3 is CASSSGTGNEKLFF. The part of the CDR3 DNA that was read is TGTGCCAGCAGCTCCGGGACAGGGAATGAAAAA.

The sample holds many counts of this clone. The CDR3 loop is CATNPGEWETYTF. The CDR3 bases that were read are TGTGCCACCAACCCGGGGGAGTGGGAGACC. The chain employs TRBV10-3 and TRBJ1-2, with a weak D call TRBD1 (5 bases). The read halts 3 residues ahead of the CDR3 end, with the missing end drawn from the germline J gene. The germline gives CDR1 ENHRY, CDR2 SYGVKD. The CDR3 covers 13 residues.

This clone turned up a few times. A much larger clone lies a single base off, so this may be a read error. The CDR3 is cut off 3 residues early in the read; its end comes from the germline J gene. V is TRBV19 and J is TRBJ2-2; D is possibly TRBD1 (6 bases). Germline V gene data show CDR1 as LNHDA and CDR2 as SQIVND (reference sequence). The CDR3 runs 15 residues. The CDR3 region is CASSIGQGMGEKLFF. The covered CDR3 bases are TGTGCCAGTAGTATAGGCCAGGGGATGGGCGAAAAG. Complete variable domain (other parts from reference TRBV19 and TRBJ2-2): DGGITQSPKYLFRKEGQNVTLSCEQNLNHDAMYWYRQDPGQGLRLIYYSQIVNDFQKGDIAEGYSVSREKKESFPLTVTSAQKNPTAFYLCASSIGQGMGEKLFFGEGSRLTVL.